This section outlines one T cell receptor (beta chain) sequence together with its context. Its antigen remains unknown. The data originate from a study of cytomegalovirus exposure and HLA in healthy donors. Study context: Earlier, 117 million unique TCR beta sequences were recovered from about 170 million T cells by an analysis.

Germline V gene data show CDR1 as GTSNPN and CDR2 as SVGIG (reference sequence). CDR3 length: 14 residues. V shed 7 bases and J shed 3 bases, with 13 bases lying between them. Primers: 60 Vbeta forward and 13 Jbeta reverse. Profiling relied on immunoSEQ multiplex PCR, and the TCRdb table lists in-frame clones only, not all of them. The table includes 130,000 or so clones, roughly 74% detected once. Donors likely had unrecorded immune exposures despite being nominally healthy when sampled. Study results and caveats: The authors later found most CMV-associated TCR beta chains appeared HLA-restricted. The study recorded 160 or so TCR beta chains that were cytomegalovirus-associated.

The receptor was derived from a man aged 35-49 years in good health and CMV-seronegative. Material: PBMCs. The J gene is TRBJ1-6, the V gene TRBV30; D is perhaps TRBD1 (5 bases). The CDR3 DNA is TGTGCCTCCGCGGGGGAGGTCTATAATTCACCCCTCCACTTT. This sequence encodes CASAGEVYNSPLHF.